The next 21 T cell receptor beta chains were all read from a single sample in a study of blood T cells in healthy people across ages. PCR was performed a second time for about 7 to 11 cycles using a sample-barcoded 5' primer and a J-beta primer mix. TCRdb fed the 5' RACE reads into MiXCR, producing one record per CDR3 protein. The sample consists of around 1.5 million distinct CDR3 sequences, 42% of them appearing once. Source material: blood. The receptors shown here come from a young woman in good health.

This clonotype is a singleton in its sample. The rearrangement links TRBV11-2 to TRBJ2-1, with unresolved D. Looked up from germline, CDR1 is SGHAT and CDR2 is FQNNGV. V lost 5 bases and J lost 5, with 16 bases in between. The CDR3 loop spans 15 amino acids. The DNA of the CDR3 is TGTGCCAGCAGCCAAGGGCCTTCCTTCGACAATGAGCAGTTCTTC. Its translation: CASSQGPSFDNEQFF.

The genes are TRBV27 and TRBJ2-7; the D gene is possibly TRBD1 (5 bases). Trimming removed 4 bases from V and 9 bases from J, with 16 bases in between. The CDR3 length is 13 residues. Germline V gene sequence: CDR1 MNHEY, CDR2 SMNVEV (reference sequence). The CDR3, as DNA: TGTGCCAGCAGTTACGGCCAGGGTTGGGGGCAGTACTTC. Translation gives CASSYGQGWGQYF.

This clonotype was detected a few times. The chain employs TRBV7-2 and TRBJ1-6, with D unresolved. The CDR3 contains 13 residues. CDR1 is SGHTA, CDR2 FQGNSA, per germline. The V end was cut by 0 bases, the J end by 8 bases, with 5 bases between. This chain's CDR3 is CASSLARDSPLHF. CDR3 coding DNA: TGTGCCAGCAGCTTAGCTCGGGATTCACCCCTCCACTTT.

J is TRBJ2-5 and V is TRBV11-1, with 7 bases matching TRBD2. The CDR3 sequence is 15 residues long. V was pared by 0 bases and J by 11 bases, with 12 bases of the junction left unmatched. Germline V CDR1 and CDR2: SGHAT, FQDESV (reference sequence). CDR3 DNA: TGTGCCAGCAGCTTAGCTGGGACTACCCAAGGAGAGCAGTACTTC. It codes for CASSLAGTTQGEQYF.

The CDR3 reads CASSKRPKGQGYTEAFF. CDR3 bases: TGTGCCAGCAGCAAAAGGCCCAAGGGACAGGGGTACACTGAAGCTTTCTTT. This chain connects TRBV21-1 to TRBJ1-1; the D call TRBD1 from the table was never checked on the DNA. TRBV21-1 is a recognized pseudogene. This CDR3 comprises 17 residues.

This clonotype was recorded many times. The chain is built from TRBV7-2 and TRBJ2-7, with TRBD2 matching over 8 bases. This CDR3 spans 14 amino acids. Germline V gene lookup returns CDR1 SGHTA and CDR2 FQGNSA. Unmatched junction bases numbered 5, after V lost 3 bases and J lost 4 bases. CDR3 in amino acids: CASSFGTSGYEQYF. For the CDR3, the DNA is TGTGCCAGCAGCTTTGGGACTAGTGGTTACGAGCAGTACTTC.

V usage is TRBV12-3 or TRBV12-4 and J usage is TRBJ2-3; D is possibly TRBD1 (6 bases). The CDR3 contains 14 residues. Trimming shortened V by 3 bases and J by 9 bases, and 16 bases separated the two germline ends. CDR3 bases: TGTGCCAGCAGTTTGGGGGCATCCTCAAACACGCAGTATTTT. Residues: CASSLGASSNTQYF.

The rearrangement uses TRBV27 and TRBJ1-4, with D unresolved. Germline V gives CDR1 MNHEY, CDR2 SMNVEV (reference sequence). The CDR3 totals 13 residues. Deletions cut 5 bases from V and 8 bases from J, with 12 bases between. Here the CDR3 DNA reads TGTGCCAGCAGTGACGGGGTCCGGGAAAAACTGTTTTTT. Translated, it gives CASSDGVREKLFF.

V and J are TRBV10-2 and TRBJ2-7; TRBD2 aligns across 10 bases. Losses at the gene ends were 11 bases for V and 2 bases for J; bases not matched to a gene: 9. The CDR3 runs 14 residues. CDR1 and CDR2 (germline): WSHSY, SAAADI. CDR3 amino acids: CAGPLAGGPYEQYF. The CDR3 coding sequence is TGCGCCGGACCCTTAGCGGGAGGTCCCTACGAGCAGTACTTC.

This clonotype was seen at least ten times. V gene TRBV20-1 combines with J gene TRBJ2-7; D gene uncertain. Germline-derived CDR1 and CDR2 are DFQATT and SNEGSKA (reference sequence). The CDR3 contains 15 residues. The V gene lost 3 bases and the J gene lost 3 bases, with 18 bases spanning the gap. CDR3 residues: CSASDFGPKVYEQYF. CDR3 coding DNA: TGCAGTGCTAGCGACTTCGGACCGAAAGTCTACGAGCAGTACTTC.

This clonotype was detected ten times or more. The rearrangement links TRBV4-1 to TRBJ2-1; 9 nucleotides match TRBD2. The CDR3 runs 16 residues. The V gene end was trimmed by 0 bases and the J gene end by 4 bases; junction bases not matched to a gene: 4. Germline CDR1 reads MGHRA; CDR2 reads YSYEKL. CDR3 in amino acids: CASSQDRGGGYNEQFF. CDR3 in DNA: TGCGCCAGCAGCCAAGATCGCGGGGGGGGATACAATGAGCAGTTCTTC.

V usage is TRBV5-1 and J usage is TRBJ1-1; 9 bases fit TRBD1. Germline CDR1 and CDR2: SGHRS and YFSETQ. The trim removed 0 bases at V and 3 bases at J, leaving 3 bases unmatched. The CDR3 sequence is 15 residues long. CDR3 loop: CASSLGDRDYTEAFF. The CDR3 DNA is TGCGCCAGCAGCTTGGGGGACAGGGACTACACTGAAGCTTTCTTT.

This rearrangement joins TRBV15 to TRBJ2-3; D is perhaps TRBD1 (5 bases). The germline V gene has CDR1 LNHNV and CDR2 YYDKDF (reference sequence). V lost 0 bases to trimming and J lost 4 bases, with 20 bases between them. The CDR3 loop spans 18 amino acids. CDR3 in DNA: TGTGCCACCAGCAGAGATCATCCCAAGCGCTGGGGCGCAGATACGCAGTATTTT. Translated, it gives CATSRDHPKRWGADTQYF.

The chain combines TRBV10-3 with TRBJ2-3; no definite D call. Germline V gene sequence: CDR1 ENHRY, CDR2 SYGVKD. The CDR3 extends over 15 amino acids. V was pared by 3 bases and J by 2 bases, with 12 bases between. In nucleotides, the CDR3 is TGTGCCATCAGTGACGGTAAACCCTACACAGATACGCAGTATTTT. Translated, it gives CAISDGKPYTDTQYF.

V is TRBV12-3 or TRBV12-4 and J is TRBJ1-1; D is perhaps TRBD1 (5 bases). V lost 6 bases and J lost 1, with 12 bases in between. The CDR3 consists of 14 residues. CDR3 region: CASSPLGANTEAFF. In nucleotides, the CDR3 is TGTGCCAGCAGCCCACTCGGGGCGAACACTGAAGCTTTCTTT.

V is TRBV14 and J is TRBJ2-3; TRBD2 matches at 10 bases. J gave up 0 bases and V 5 bases, and 14 bases lay outside the gene matches. The CDR3 has 19 residues. The V gene's germline CDR1 is SGHDN and CDR2 FVKESK. The CDR3 here is CASSLYRASGSTSTDTQYF. CDR3 nucleotides: TGTGCCAGCAGCTTGTATCGGGCTAGCGGGAGTACGAGCACAGATACGCAGTATTTT.

The rearrangement links TRBV5-1 to TRBJ2-4, with 16 bases identical to TRBD2. The DNA end lines up better with TRBJ2-7; the J call may be wrong. Per germline, CDR1 SGHRS and CDR2 YFSETQ. The CDR3 runs to 15 residues. The DNA of the CDR3 is TGCGCCAGCAGCGGGACTAGCGGGAGGGTTTACGAGCAGTACTTC. It codes for CASSGTSGRVYEQYF.

The gene calls are TRBV10-3 and TRBJ2-7, with a tentative D call TRBD2 (6 bases). Germline CDR1 ENHRY, CDR2 SYGVKD. This CDR3 region has 14 residues. V gave up 2 bases and J gave up 5 bases, with 13 bases separating them. CDR3 DNA sequence: TGTGCCATCAGTGAGACTAACGGGAGACACGAGCAGTACTTC. This codes for CAISETNGRHEQYF.

This clonotype showed up just a few times. V is TRBV4-1 and J is TRBJ1-2; the D gene is possibly TRBD1 (5 bases). The CDR3 loop spans 16 amino acids. The germline CDR1 and CDR2 sequences are MGHRA and YSYEKL. The V end was cut by 1 base, the J end by 2 bases, with 14 bases between. CDR3 in DNA: TGCGCCAGCAGCCAAGCAGCCGGACATTCGAACTATGGCTACACCTTC. Translation: CASSQAAGHSNYGYTF.

The CDR3 DNA sequence: TGTGCCAGCAGTGGAGGCCTGGACAGGAGCGGCTACACCTTC. It specifies CASSGGLDRSGYTF. J is TRBJ1-2 and V is TRBV6-1; TRBD1 agrees at 7 bases. The CDR3 loop spans 14 amino acids. Germline V gene sequence: CDR1 MNHNS, CDR2 SASEGT. V was clipped by 4 bases and J by 8 bases; unmatched bases: 10.

The chain combines TRBV10-3 with TRBJ1-1; D is perhaps TRBD1 (5 bases). The CDR3 has 15 amino acids. V shed 0 bases and J shed 10 bases, with 18 bases lying between them. Germline lookup yields CDR1 ENHRY and CDR2 SYGVKD. The CDR3 DNA reads as TGTGCCATCAGTGAGTCAGGGGAGGGCGTGAGCGGAGCTTTCTTT. Amino acid sequence: CAISESGEGVSGAFF.